These 25 T cell receptor beta chains share one sample of origin, sequenced in a study of molecular identifiers for immune sequencing clone quantification. TCRdb called the PCR reads again in MiXCR, with one record for every CDR3 protein. This sample has about 640,000 distinct CDR3 sequences, with around 20% found just once. The sequenced sample consisted of naive CD8+ T cells from blood, with Jurkat cell RNA spiked in. Subset meaning: FACS-sorted CD8+CD4-CCR7+CD45RA+ naive T cells. The receptors here all came from a human donor in good health. Some libraries in this study had Jurkat cell RNA spiked in.

The genes are TRBV4-3 and TRBJ2-7; D remains unclear. The germline gives CDR1 LGHNA, CDR2 YSLEER. With 0 bases removed from V and 3 bases from J, the gap between germline ends came to 12 bases. This CDR3 is built from 15 residues. Here the CDR3 DNA reads TGCGCCAGCAGCCAAGATATGGGTAGGGTCTACGAGCAGTACTTC. Residues: CASSQDMGRVYEQYF.

This clonotype was found a few times. This rearrangement joins TRBV10-2 to TRBJ1-2, with TRBD1 matching over 11 bases. The CDR3 spans 14 residues. Germline V gene sequence: CDR1 WSHSY, CDR2 SAAADI. After removal of 7 bases from V and 7 bases from J, the junction contained 8 bases not matched to a gene. The CDR3 nucleotides are TGCGCCAGCAACCCGGGACAGGGGGTACGTGGCTACACCTTC. Its translation is CASNPGQGVRGYTF.

This clonotype has at least ten counts. This chain joins TRBV27 and TRBJ1-2, with a possible D match to TRBD1 (5 bases). This CDR3 spans 14 amino acids. Germline values: CDR1 MNHEY, CDR2 SMNVEV (reference sequence). The V end lost 0 bases, the J end lost 4 bases, and 9 bases lay between the germline ends. DNA of the CDR3: TGTGCCAGCAGTTTATCGAGGCAGGGCTATGGCTACACCTTC. Its protein product is CASSLSRQGYGYTF.

The CDR3 protein is CASSYHVDTEAFF. CDR3 nucleotide sequence: TGTGCCAGCAGTTACCACGTAGACACTGAAGCTTTCTTT. V usage is TRBV6-6 and J usage is TRBJ1-1; D remains ambiguous. CDR1 is MNHNY, CDR2 SVGAGI, per germline (reference sequence). The V end lost 2 bases, the J end lost 3 bases, and 7 bases lay between the germline ends. This CDR3 is built from 13 residues.

Comment on this clonotype: An end of the junction does not agree with germline; a read error may underlie this. V and J are TRBV27 and TRBJ2-2; the match to TRBD2 covers 11 bases. CDR3 length equals 17 residues. Germline V lookup: CDR1 MNHEY, CDR2 SMNVEV (reference sequence). The CDR3: CASSSNTPLAGVWEPFF. CDR3 sequence (DNA): TGTGCCAGCAGTTCAAACACCCCACTAGCGGGAGTATGGGAGCCGTTTTTT.

Many counts were recorded for this clonotype. The CDR3 loop reads CATSRSLAGAFSGTDTQYF. The CDR3 coding sequence is TGTGCCACCAGCAGATCCCTAGCGGGGGCCTTTTCTGGGACAGATACGCAGTATTTT. The chain combines TRBV15 with TRBJ2-3; TRBD2 matches at 10 bases. The V gene end was trimmed by 2 bases and the J gene end by 3 bases; junction bases not matched to a gene: 14. There are 19 residues in the CDR3. CDR1 and CDR2 from the germline V gene are LNHNV and YYDKDF (reference sequence).

This clonotype came up many times. This chain joins TRBV3-1 and TRBJ2-5; 7 bases map to TRBD1. The CDR3 runs to 14 residues. V was pared by 4 bases and J by 3 bases, with 5 bases of the junction left unmatched. CDR1 is LGHDT, CDR2 YNNKEL, per germline (reference sequence). The CDR3 region has the DNA TGTGCCAGCAGCCCGACAGGGTTGGAAGAGACCCAGTACTTC. Translation: CASSPTGLEETQYF.

To note about this clonotype: It may be a read error: a sequence one base away is much more abundant. Since no conserved phenylalanine or tryptophan closes the CDR3, a read error is the likely cause. This sequence joins TRBV27 and TRBJ1-1; D remains unclear. Germline CDR1 is MNHEY and CDR2 is SMNVEV (reference sequence). This CDR3 is built from 12 residues. The V end was cut by 8 bases, the J end by 1 base, with 8 bases between. The CDR3 spells CASLGPNTEAFL. CDR3 bases: TGTGCCAGCCTAGGACCGAACACTGAAGCTTTCCTT.

This sequence joins TRBV6-6 and TRBJ1-2; D not certain. Trimming removed 0 bases at V and 3 bases at J, with 2 bases between. Germline CDR1 and CDR2: MNHNY and SVGAGI (reference sequence). This CDR3 has 12 amino acids. CDR3 sequence: CASSYSDYGYTF. DNA of the CDR3: TGTGCCAGCAGTTACTCAGACTATGGCTACACCTTC.

The chain couples TRBV12-3 or TRBV12-4 to TRBJ2-7, with a tentative D call TRBD2 (5 bases). V dropped 6 bases and J dropped 6 bases, with 12 bases sitting between them. The CDR3 is 12 amino acids. The DNA of the CDR3 is TGTGCCAGCAGCCCGGGGTGGGGCGAGCAGTACTTC. Its translation: CASSPGWGEQYF.

Concerning this clonotype itself: A much larger clone sits a single nucleotide away, making a read error possible. V gene TRBV28 combines with J gene TRBJ2-7; perhaps TRBD2 as D (5 bases). In germline, CDR1 is MDHEN, CDR2 SYDVKM. The CDR3 runs 13 residues. The V and J ends lost 10 bases and 2 bases respectively, with 15 bases between them. CDR3 coding DNA: TGTGCCACAACAGCGAGCGGCGCCTACGAGCAGTACGTC. Protein: CATTASGAYEQYV.

This clonotype was seen ten or more times. The rearrangement uses TRBV3-1 and TRBJ2-2; 10 nucleotides line up with TRBD2. Germline values: CDR1 LGHDT, CDR2 YNNKEL (reference sequence). V was clipped by 0 bases and J by 1 base; unmatched bases: 5. The CDR3 has 18 amino acids. The CDR3 is CASSQDDLAGVNTGELFF. Here the CDR3 DNA reads TGTGCCAGCAGCCAAGACGATCTAGCGGGAGTGAACACCGGGGAGCTGTTTTTT.

This clonotype came up many times. The chain uses TRBV10-2 and TRBJ2-5; D not certain. Germline V CDR1 and CDR2: WSHSY, SAAADI. This CDR3 is built from 15 residues. The ends were cut back, 2 bases at V and 5 bases at J, with 15 bases in the middle. The CDR3 sequence: CASSEPRMGYETQYF. For the CDR3, the DNA is TGCGCCAGCAGTGAGCCCCGGATGGGGTATGAGACCCAGTACTTC.

The chain joins TRBV10-3 to TRBJ2-1; TRBD1 is a possible D gene (5 bases). Germline CDR1 and CDR2: ENHRY and SYGVKD. The CDR3 covers 13 residues. V was cut by 2 bases and J by 8 bases, with 10 bases left in between. The CDR3 here is CAISEEGVDEQFF. Written as DNA, the CDR3 is TGTGCCATCAGTGAGGAAGGGGTCGATGAGCAGTTCTTC.

In its sample, this clonotype was seen many times. The chain links TRBV4-1 to TRBJ1-5; perhaps TRBD1 as D (5 bases). In germline, CDR1 is MGHRA, CDR2 YSYEKL. The CDR3 totals 16 residues. V was trimmed by 4 bases and J by 6 bases, leaving 19 bases between them. The CDR3 coding sequence is TGCGCCAGCAGCCCCCGGGGGGGGGAGCTCACTCAGCCCCAGCATTTT. Translation: CASSPRGGELTQPQHF.

This clonotype was counted ten times or more. J is TRBJ1-1 and V is TRBV2, with 7 bases identical to TRBD1. Germline assignment: CDR1 SNHLY and CDR2 FYNNEI. The J segment lost 0 bases and the V segment lost 8 bases, leaving 12 bases of the junction unmatched. This CDR3 has 16 residues. DNA for the CDR3: TGTGCCAGCCTAACAGGGGAAGGGGCCATGAACACTGAAGCTTTCTTT. This sequence encodes CASLTGEGAMNTEAFF.

The V gene is TRBV12-3 or TRBV12-4, the J gene TRBJ2-5; D uncertain. The CDR3 is made up of 15 amino acids. With 4 bases removed from V and 1 base from J, the gap between germline ends came to 13 bases. The CDR3 region is CASSSINSFQETQYF. CDR3 sequence (DNA): TGTGCCAGCAGTTCTATCAACAGTTTCCAAGAGACCCAGTACTTC.

This chain links TRBV30 with TRBJ2-7, with TRBD1 as a possible D gene (5 bases). Germline V gene lookup returns CDR1 GTSNPN and CDR2 SVGIG (reference sequence). This CDR3 has 13 amino acids. The ends were cut back, 0 bases at V and 0 bases at J, with 6 bases in the middle. CDR3 DNA sequence: TGTGCCTGGAGTGTGGACAACTCCTACGAGCAGTACTTC. Encoded protein: CAWSVDNSYEQYF.

This clonotype was detected many times. The rearrangement uses TRBV6-5 and TRBJ1-2, with TRBD1 as a possible D gene (6 bases). V gave up 3 bases and J gave up 2 bases, with 13 bases separating them. The V gene's germline CDR1 is MNHEY and CDR2 SVGAGI. The CDR3 has 15 amino acids. Written as DNA, the CDR3 is TGTGCCAGCAGTTATCATGGGGGCCTAAACTATGGCTACACCTTC. Protein sequence: CASSYHGGLNYGYTF.

The chain uses TRBV3-1 and TRBJ2-6, with 10 positions matching TRBD1. Germline V gene data show CDR1 as LGHDT and CDR2 as YNNKEL (reference sequence). The CDR3 contains 17 residues. The J segment lost 0 bases and the V segment lost 5 bases, leaving 4 bases of the junction unmatched. The CDR3 spells CASSWDRGNSGANVLTF. CDR3 in DNA: TGTGCCAGCAGCTGGGACAGGGGAAACTCTGGGGCCAACGTCCTGACTTTC.

A few counts support this clonotype. The chain is built from TRBV5-5 and TRBJ2-3; possibly TRBD2 for D (6 bases). The CDR3 contains 19 residues. V was clipped by 1 base and J by 6 bases, with 27 bases between them. The germline CDR1 and CDR2 sequences are SGHKS and YYEKEE (reference sequence). The CDR3 coding sequence is TGTGCCAGCAGCTTGATGGGCCGTATGGGAGGAGGGGCTTACGATACGCAGTATTTT. This encodes CASSLMGRMGGGAYDTQYF.

In this sample, this clonotype turned up many times. The chain joins TRBV20-1 to TRBJ1-6, with D unresolved. Germline CDR1 is DFQATT and CDR2 is SNEGSKA (reference sequence). V shed 0 bases and J shed 4 bases, with 10 bases lying between them. This CDR3 has 15 residues. CDR3: CSARDWTDYNSPLHF. The CDR3 DNA follows: TGCAGTGCTAGAGATTGGACGGATTATAATTCACCCCTCCACTTT.

This clonotype was observed a few times. The junction departs from germline at one end; a sequencing error may be responsible. The V gene is TRBV13, the J gene TRBJ2-2; 12 bases align to TRBD1. Germline loops: CDR1 PRHDT, CDR2 FYEKMQ (reference sequence). The CDR3 spans 12 residues. CDR3 sequence reads: CASSPGQGAEVF. DNA for the CDR3: TGTGCCAGCAGCCCGGGACAGGGGGCGGAGGTTTTT.

The chain's CDR3 is CATRGDNQETQYF. CDR3 in DNA: TGTGCCACCCGGGGGGACAACCAAGAGACCCAGTACTTC. The chain recombines TRBV24-1 with TRBJ2-5; tentative D call: TRBD2 (7 bases). Germline CDR1 and CDR2: KGHDR and SFDVKD. The CDR3 spans 13 residues. The V gene lost 9 bases and the J gene lost 0 bases, with 10 bases spanning the gap.

The sample holds many counts of this clonotype. This chain joins TRBV6-2 or TRBV6-3 and TRBJ2-7; tentative D call: TRBD1 (5 bases). The CDR3 loop spans 14 amino acids. Trimming left V 0 bases short and J 4 bases short, with 10 bases between. CDR1 MNHEY and CDR2 SVGEGT come from the germline V gene. The CDR3 sequence: CASSYSTAGYEQYF. The CDR3 DNA reads as TGTGCCAGCAGTTACTCGACAGCCGGGTACGAGCAGTACTTC.